Sequencing of this T cell receptor beta chain was carried out in a study of cytomegalovirus exposure and HLA in healthy donors. Primers included in the PCR were 60 Vbeta and 13 Jbeta primers. The table came from immunoSEQ multiplex PCR; TCRdb's copy has only in-frame clones and leaves some out. The sample gives 150,000 or so clones, roughly 81% of which show up once; 2% to 2.5% is in the top ten. Broader study findings: With later analysis, a missense DCLRE1C variant became linked to TCR beta V- and J-gene trimming.

As to this clone: The antigen remains unidentified.

Germline CDR1 and CDR2: SGDLS and YYNGEE. This CDR3 spans 15 amino acids. Trimming took off 2 bases at V and 1 base at J, with 12 bases between the two ends. Specimen: PBMCs. This TCR came from a woman aged 18-29 years in good health and CMV-seronegative. The V and J genes are TRBV9 and TRBJ2-5; weak D call: TRBD2 (6 bases). This CDR3 reads CASSVLGRGQETQYF. DNA for the CDR3: TGTGCCAGCAGCGTTTTAGGGCGGGGCCAAGAGACCCAGTACTTC.